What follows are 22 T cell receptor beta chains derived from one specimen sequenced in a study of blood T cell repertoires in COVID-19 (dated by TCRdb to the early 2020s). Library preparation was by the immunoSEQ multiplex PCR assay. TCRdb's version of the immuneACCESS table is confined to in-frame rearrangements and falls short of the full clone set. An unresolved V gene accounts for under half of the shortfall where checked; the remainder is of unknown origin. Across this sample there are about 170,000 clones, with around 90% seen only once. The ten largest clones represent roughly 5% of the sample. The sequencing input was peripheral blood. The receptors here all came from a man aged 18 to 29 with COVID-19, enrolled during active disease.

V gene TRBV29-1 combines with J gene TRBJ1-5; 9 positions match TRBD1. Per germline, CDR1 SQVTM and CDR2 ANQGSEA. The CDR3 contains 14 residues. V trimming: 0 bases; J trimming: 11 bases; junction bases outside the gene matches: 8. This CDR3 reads CSVEEGQGVGAQHF. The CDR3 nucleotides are TGCAGCGTTGAAGAGGGACAGGGCGTTGGAGCCCAGCATTTT.

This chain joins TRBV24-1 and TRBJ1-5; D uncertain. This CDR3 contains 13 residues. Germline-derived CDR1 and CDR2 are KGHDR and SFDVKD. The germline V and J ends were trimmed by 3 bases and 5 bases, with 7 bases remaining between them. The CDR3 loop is CATSDNEDQPQHF. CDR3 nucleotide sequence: TGTGCCACCAGTGATAACGAGGATCAGCCCCAGCATTTT.

CDR3 protein: CASSPHPMTVERGAYNEQFF. The CDR3 DNA follows: TGTGCCAGCAGCCCCCACCCTATGACGGTTGAGCGGGGCGCCTACAATGAGCAGTTCTTC. This sequence joins TRBV5-4 and TRBJ2-1, with 7 bases that match TRBD2. J lost 2 bases, V lost 4 bases, and 21 bases had no gene match. Looked up from germline, CDR1 is SGHNT and CDR2 is YYREEE (reference sequence). This CDR3 is 20 amino acids long.

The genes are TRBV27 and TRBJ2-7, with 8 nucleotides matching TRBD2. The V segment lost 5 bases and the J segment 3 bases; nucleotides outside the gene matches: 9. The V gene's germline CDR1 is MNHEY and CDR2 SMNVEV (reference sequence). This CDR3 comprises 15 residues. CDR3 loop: CASSGRGLGFYEQYF. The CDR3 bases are TGTGCCAGCAGTGGACGGGGACTAGGGTTCTACGAGCAGTACTTC.

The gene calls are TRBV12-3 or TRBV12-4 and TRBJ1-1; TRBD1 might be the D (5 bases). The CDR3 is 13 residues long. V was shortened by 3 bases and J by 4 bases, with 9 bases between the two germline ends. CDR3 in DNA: TGTGCCAGCAGTTTCGTAGGGGTCACTGAAGCTTTCTTT. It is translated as CASSFVGVTEAFF.

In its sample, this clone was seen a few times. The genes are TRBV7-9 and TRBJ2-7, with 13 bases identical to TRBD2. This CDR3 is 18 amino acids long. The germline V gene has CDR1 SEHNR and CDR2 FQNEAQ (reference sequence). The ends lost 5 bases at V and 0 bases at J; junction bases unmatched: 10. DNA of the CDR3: TGTGCCAGCAGCCCCGGACTAGCGGGAGCCCCTAGCTCCTACGAGCAGTACTTC. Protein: CASSPGLAGAPSSYEQYF. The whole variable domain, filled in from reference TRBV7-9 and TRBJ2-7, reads DTGVSQNPRHKITKRGQNVTFRCDPISEHNRLYWYRQTLGQGPEFLTYFQNEAQLEKSRLLSDRFSAERPKGSFSTLEIQRTEQGDSAMYLCASSPGLAGAPSSYEQYFGPGTRLTVT.

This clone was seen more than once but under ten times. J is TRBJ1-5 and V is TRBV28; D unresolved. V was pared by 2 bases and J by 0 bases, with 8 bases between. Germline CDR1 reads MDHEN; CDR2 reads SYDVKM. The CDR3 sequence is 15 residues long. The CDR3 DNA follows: TGTGCCAGCAGTTTAATGTCTTATAGCAATCAGCCCCAGCATTTT. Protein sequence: CASSLMSYSNQPQHF. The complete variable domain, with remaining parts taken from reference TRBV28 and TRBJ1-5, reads DVKVTQSSRYLVKRTGEKVFLECVQDMDHENMFWYRQDPGLGLRLIYFSYDVKMKEKGDIPEGYSVSREKKERFSLILESASTNQTSMYLCASSLMSYSNQPQHFGDGTRLSIL.

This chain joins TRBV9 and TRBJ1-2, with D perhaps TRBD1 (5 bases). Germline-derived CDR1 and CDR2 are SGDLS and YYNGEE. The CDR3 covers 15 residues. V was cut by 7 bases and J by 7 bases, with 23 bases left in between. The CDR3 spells CASAGGTDPLGGYTF. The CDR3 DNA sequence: TGTGCCAGCGCCGGCGGGACCGACCCGTTGGGTGGCTACACCTTC.

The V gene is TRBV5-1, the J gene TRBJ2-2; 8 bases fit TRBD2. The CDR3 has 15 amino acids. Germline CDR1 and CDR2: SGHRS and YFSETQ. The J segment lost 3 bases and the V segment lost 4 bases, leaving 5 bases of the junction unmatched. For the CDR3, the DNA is TGCGCCAGCAGCCAAACGGGGGGGTACACCGGGGAGCTGTTTTTT. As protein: CASSQTGGYTGELFF.

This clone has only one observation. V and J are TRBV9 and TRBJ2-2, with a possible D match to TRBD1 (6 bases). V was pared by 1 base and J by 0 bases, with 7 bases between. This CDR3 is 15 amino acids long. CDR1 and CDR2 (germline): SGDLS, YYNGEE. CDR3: CASSVRGTNTGELFF. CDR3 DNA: TGTGCCAGCAGCGTAAGGGGGACGAACACCGGGGAGCTGTTTTTT. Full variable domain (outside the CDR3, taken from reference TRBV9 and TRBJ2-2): DSGVTQTPKHLITATGQRVTLRCSPRSGDLSVYWYQQSLDQGLQFLIQYYNGEERAKGNILERFSAQQFPDLHSELNLSSLELGDSALYFCASSVRGTNTGELFFGEGSRLTVL.

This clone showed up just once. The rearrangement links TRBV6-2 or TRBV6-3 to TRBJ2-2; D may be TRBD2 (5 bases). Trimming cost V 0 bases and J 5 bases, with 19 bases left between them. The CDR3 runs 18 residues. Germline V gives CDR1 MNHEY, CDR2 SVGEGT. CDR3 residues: CASSYSKLGLAWTGELFF. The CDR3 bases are TGTGCCAGCAGTTACTCGAAACTCGGGCTAGCATGGACCGGGGAGCTGTTTTTT.

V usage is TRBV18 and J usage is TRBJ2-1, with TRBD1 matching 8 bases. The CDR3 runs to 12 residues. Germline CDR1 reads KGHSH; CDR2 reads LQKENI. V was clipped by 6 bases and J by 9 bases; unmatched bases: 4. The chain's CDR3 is CASSTGVPEQFF. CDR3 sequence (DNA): TGTGCCAGCTCGACAGGGGTCCCTGAGCAGTTCTTC.

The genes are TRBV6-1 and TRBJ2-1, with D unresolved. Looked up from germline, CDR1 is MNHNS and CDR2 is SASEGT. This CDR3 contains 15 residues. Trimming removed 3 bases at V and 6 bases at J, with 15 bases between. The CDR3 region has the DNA TGTGCCAGCAGTGATCCAGTCCACCTGGCCAATGAGCAGTTCTTC. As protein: CASSDPVHLANEQFF.

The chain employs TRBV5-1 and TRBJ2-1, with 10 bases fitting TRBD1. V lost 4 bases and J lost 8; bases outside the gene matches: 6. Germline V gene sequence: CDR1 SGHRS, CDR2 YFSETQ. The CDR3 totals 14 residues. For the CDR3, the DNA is TGCGCCAGCAGCGCAGACAGGGGGCTAGATGAGCAGTTCTTC. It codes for CASSADRGLDEQFF.

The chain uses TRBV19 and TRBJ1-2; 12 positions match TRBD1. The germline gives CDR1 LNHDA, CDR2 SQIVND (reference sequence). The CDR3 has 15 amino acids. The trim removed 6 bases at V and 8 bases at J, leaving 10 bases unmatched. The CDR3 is CASSAGTGGIWGYTF. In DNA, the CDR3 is TGTGCCAGTAGCGCCGGGACAGGGGGCATTTGGGGCTACACCTTC. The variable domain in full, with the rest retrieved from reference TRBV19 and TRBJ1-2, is DGGITQSPKYLFRKEGQNVTLSCEQNLNHDAMYWYRQDPGQGLRLIYYSQIVNDFQKGDIAEGYSVSREKKESFPLTVTSAQKNPTAFYLCASSAGTGGIWGYTFGSGTRLTVV.

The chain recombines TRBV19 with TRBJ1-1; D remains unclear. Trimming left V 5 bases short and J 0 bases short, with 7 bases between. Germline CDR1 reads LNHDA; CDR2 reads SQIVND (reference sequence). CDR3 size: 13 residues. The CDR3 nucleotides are TGTGCCAGTAGTGGCCGTTTGAACACTGAAGCTTTCTTT. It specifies CASSGRLNTEAFF.

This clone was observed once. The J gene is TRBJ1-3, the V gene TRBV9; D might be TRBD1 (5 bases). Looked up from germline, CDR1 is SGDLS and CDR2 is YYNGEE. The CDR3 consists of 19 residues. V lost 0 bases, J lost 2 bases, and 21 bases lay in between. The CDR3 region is CASSVEVGEAGPPGNTIYF. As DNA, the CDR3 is TGTGCCAGCAGCGTAGAGGTAGGGGAGGCTGGTCCCCCTGGAAACACCATATATTTT.

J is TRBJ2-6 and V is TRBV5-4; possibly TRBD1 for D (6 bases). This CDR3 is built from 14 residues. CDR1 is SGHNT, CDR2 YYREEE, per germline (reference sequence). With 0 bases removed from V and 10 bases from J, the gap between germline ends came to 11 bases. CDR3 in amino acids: CASSLGDIPNVLTF. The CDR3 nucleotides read TGTGCCAGCAGCTTGGGGGACATTCCTAACGTCCTGACTTTC.

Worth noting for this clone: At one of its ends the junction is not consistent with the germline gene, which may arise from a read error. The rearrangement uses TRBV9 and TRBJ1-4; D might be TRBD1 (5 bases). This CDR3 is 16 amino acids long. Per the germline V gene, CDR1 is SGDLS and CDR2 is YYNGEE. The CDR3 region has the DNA TGTGCCAGCAGCCCAACCGCGACAGTTCCGTCAGAAAAACTGCTTTTT. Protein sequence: CASSPTATVPSEKLLF.

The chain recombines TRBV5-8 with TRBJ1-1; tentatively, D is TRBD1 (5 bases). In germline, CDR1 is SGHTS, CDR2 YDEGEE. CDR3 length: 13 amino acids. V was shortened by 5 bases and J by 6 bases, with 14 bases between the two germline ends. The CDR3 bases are TGTGCCAGCAGTTCTAGAGGGGACTCTGAAGCTTTCTTT. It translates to CASSSRGDSEAFF.

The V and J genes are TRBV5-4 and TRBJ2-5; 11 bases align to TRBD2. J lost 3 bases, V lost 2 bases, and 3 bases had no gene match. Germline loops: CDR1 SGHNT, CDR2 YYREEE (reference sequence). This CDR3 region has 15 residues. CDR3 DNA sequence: TGTGCCAGCAGCTTACTAGCGGGAGTGGAAGAGACCCAGTACTTC. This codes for CASSLLAGVEETQYF.

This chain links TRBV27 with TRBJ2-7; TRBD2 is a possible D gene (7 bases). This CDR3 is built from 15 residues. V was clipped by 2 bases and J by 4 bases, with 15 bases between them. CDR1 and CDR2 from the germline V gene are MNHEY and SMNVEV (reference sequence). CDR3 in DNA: TGTGCCAGCAGTTTAAGGGAGGGGGATACTTACGAGCAGTACTTC. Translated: CASSLREGDTYEQYF.